The clone carrying this TCR beta chain was observed a handful of times. Antigen: not known. The sample carries other DNA sequences with the same CDR3. The entry originates in a study of beta chain features in type 1 diabetes. Study details: The examined sorted cells totaled 107,917,701 across samples. The study, taken as a whole, reports: Among all four CD4+ subsets, Type 1 diabetes patients had TCRB CDR3s that were moderately but significantly shorter. PCR might preferentially amplify shorter templates, equally in patients and controls.

Germline V gene data show CDR1 as SNHLY and CDR2 as FYNNEI. The V end was cut by 6 bases, the J end by 8 bases, with 16 bases between. There are 13 residues in the CDR3. Every bit of the isolated RNA underwent reverse transcription, so sequencing read expressed TCRB transcripts. Deep immunoSEQ sequencing covered naive, central memory and regulatory T cell samples. Measured with immunoSEQ multiplex PCR; TCRdb has only the in-frame clones, and not every one. The sample holds approximately 170,000 clones, 7.5% to 8.5% seen once. The sequence derives from a man aged 18 to 35 with type 1 diabetes. The V and J genes are TRBV2 and TRBJ1-2; perhaps TRBD1 as D (5 bases). Sequenced material: central memory CD4+ T cells from blood. This chain's CDR3 is CASSPGGGDGYTF. The CDR3, as DNA: TGTGCCAGCAGCCCGGGGGGAGGGGACGGCTACACCTTC.